These 9 T cell receptor beta chains were all obtained from the same sample, sequenced in a study of CD8 T cells in ankylosing spondylitis. Findings and caveats of the study: Characteristic of ankylosing spondylitis blood, it appeared, was a TCR beta motif comprising roughly 8 highly homologous variants.

TCRdb passed the 5' RACE reads through MiXCR, listing each CDR3 protein once. The sample yields 500,000 or so distinct CDR3 sequences, about 5.2% seen once. Their antigens are not known. Sequenced material: blood, either unsorted or a sorted T cell fraction (not recorded which). The receptors were sampled from a male donor with ankylosing spondylitis.

At least ten counts were recorded for this clonotype. The gene calls are TRBV7-2 and TRBJ2-7; D is undetermined. Germline V lookup: CDR1 SGHTA, CDR2 FQGNSA. V was shortened by 5 bases and J by 3 bases, with 11 bases between the two germline ends. This CDR3 has 13 amino acids. This CDR3 is CASSRAVGYEQYF. The CDR3 bases are TGTGCCAGCAGCCGGGCCGTAGGCTACGAGCAGTACTTC. The whole variable domain, remainder taken from reference TRBV7-2 and TRBJ2-7, is GAGVSQSPSNKVTEKGKDVELRCDPISGHTALYWYRQSLGQGLEFLIYFQGNSAPDKSGLPSDRFSAERTGGSVSTLTIQRTQQEDSAVYLCASSRAVGYEQYFGPGTRLTVT.

At least ten counts were recorded for this clonotype. CDR3 sequence: CASSFRDSNEKLFF. CDR3 DNA: TGTGCCAGCAGCTTCCGGGACAGTAATGAAAAACTGTTTTTT. The gene calls are TRBV7-8 and TRBJ1-4, with 7 bases that match TRBD1. This CDR3 has 14 residues. Germline lookup yields CDR1 SGHVS and CDR2 FQNEAQ. Unmatched junction bases numbered 2, after V lost 3 bases and J lost 4 bases.

This clonotype was picked up many times. The J gene is TRBJ2-7, the V gene TRBV20-1; D is unclear. Germline assignment: CDR1 DFQATT and CDR2 SNEGSKA (reference sequence). V was pared by 3 bases and J by 2 bases, with 11 bases between. The CDR3 consists of 13 residues. The CDR3 sequence is CSASGPRTYEQYF. The CDR3 nucleotides read TGCAGTGCTAGCGGTCCCCGTACCTACGAGCAGTACTTC.

The table lists this clonotype with many counts. The V and J genes are TRBV15 and TRBJ2-3, with a possible D match to TRBD2 (6 bases). V was shortened by 1 base and J by 3 bases, with 8 bases between the two germline ends. The CDR3 runs to 14 residues. Germline V gene sequence: CDR1 LNHNV, CDR2 YYDKDF (reference sequence). CDR3 loop: CATSRVAGTDTQYF. CDR3 sequence (DNA): TGTGCCACCAGCAGAGTGGCGGGGACAGATACGCAGTATTTT.

The chain recombines TRBV20-1 with TRBJ1-3; the D is unclear. Germline CDR1 reads DFQATT; CDR2 reads SNEGSKA (reference sequence). There are 16 residues in the CDR3. V was cut by 1 base and J by 0 bases, with 13 bases left in between. The CDR3 here is CSARVEGSSSGNTIYF. The CDR3 DNA sequence: TGCAGTGCTAGAGTTGAGGGCAGCAGCTCTGGAAACACCATATATTTT.

This clonotype appeared many times. This chain joins TRBV4-2 and TRBJ2-3; 7 bases line up with TRBD1. The CDR3 extends over 15 amino acids. CDR1 and CDR2 from the germline V gene are LGHNA and YNFKEQ. J gave up 4 bases and V 0 bases, and 4 bases lay outside the gene matches. The CDR3 is CASSQDTGEADTQYF. DNA of the CDR3: TGTGCCAGCAGCCAAGACACAGGGGAAGCAGATACGCAGTATTTT.

This clonotype came up many times. This chain joins TRBV20-1 and TRBJ1-5; the match to TRBD1 covers 8 bases. The germline V gene has CDR1 DFQATT and CDR2 SNEGSKA (reference sequence). The length of the CDR3 is 18 residues. V lost 0 bases, J lost 0 bases, and 10 bases stayed unmatched. This chain's CDR3 is CSARDWAGGTHSNQPQHF. CDR3 in DNA: TGCAGTGCTAGAGATTGGGCAGGGGGCACCCATAGCAATCAGCCCCAGCATTTT.

The chain links TRBV10-2 to TRBJ1-5; 11 bases map to TRBD1. Germline lookup yields CDR1 WSHSY and CDR2 SAAADI. V lost 2 bases and J lost 6; bases outside the gene matches: 3. The CDR3 spans 15 residues. The CDR3 coding sequence is TGCGCCAGCAGTGAGCTGGACAGGGGGCGTCAGCCCCAGCATTTT. Encoded protein: CASSELDRGRQPQHF.

This clonotype was seen more than once but under ten times. The chain carries TRBV6-1 and TRBJ2-7, with 10 nucleotides matching TRBD1. CDR1 is MNHNS, CDR2 SASEGT, per germline. V lost 6 bases to trimming and J lost 1 base; unmatched junction nucleotides: 6. The CDR3 is 15 residues long. The CDR3 nucleotides are TGTGCCAGCAGATCTCCGGGACAGGGGTCCTACGAGCAGTACTTC. Encoded protein: CASRSPGQGSYEQYF.